Below are 19 T cell receptor beta chains sequenced from a single sample in a study of T cell responses to AZD1222 COVID-19 vaccine. Here immunoSEQ multiplex PCR was the method, and the copy in TCRdb shows in-frame clones only, minus some. The profile covers nearly 110,000 clones, with around 90% appearing a single time and 22% taken by the ten largest. Material: peripheral blood, obtained on day 0 of AZD1222 vaccination. The receptors come from an adult in good health.

The CDR3 bases are TGTGCCAGCAGTTACAGCAATGAGCAGTTCTTC. Translation: CASSYSNEQFF. The V and J genes are TRBV6-6 and TRBJ2-1; the D is unclear. This CDR3 has 11 amino acids. Germline V gene lookup returns CDR1 MNHNY and CDR2 SVGAGI (reference sequence). V lost 2 bases to trimming and J lost 6 bases, with 2 bases between them.

This sequence joins TRBV29-1 and TRBJ2-3; the D is unclear. Trimming cost V 8 bases and J 0 bases, with 15 bases left between them. The CDR3 contains 14 residues. CDR1 SQVTM and CDR2 ANQGSEA come from the germline V gene. CDR3: CSPRHITSTDTQYF. For the CDR3, the DNA is TGCAGCCCCCGACATATAACTAGCACAGATACGCAGTATTTT.

The sample holds one count of this clone. V usage is TRBV10-3 and J usage is TRBJ1-5, with 7 bases matching TRBD1. The germline CDR1 and CDR2 sequences are ENHRY and SYGVKD. This CDR3 has 14 amino acids. V gave up 4 bases and J gave up 7 bases; unmatched junction bases: 7. CDR3 protein: CAISGQGVGQPQHF. In DNA, the CDR3 is TGTGCCATCAGTGGACAGGGTGTAGGGCAGCCCCAGCATTTT.

The CDR3 bases are TGTGCCAGCAGCCAAGTTCGAGGGTACGAGCAGTACTTC. This codes for CASSQVRGYEQYF. This sequence joins TRBV3-1 (or the pseudogene TRBV3-2) and TRBJ2-7; D is perhaps TRBD2 (5 bases). Germline V gene data show CDR1 as LGHDT and CDR2 as YNNKEL (reference sequence). This CDR3 is 13 amino acids long. V was shortened by 1 base and J by 4 bases, with 8 bases between the two germline ends.

This rearrangement joins TRBV7-2 to TRBJ2-6; TRBD2 matches at 7 bases. J was trimmed by 3 bases and V by 5 bases; bases with no gene match: 16. This CDR3 comprises 19 residues. CDR1 is SGHTA and CDR2 is FQGNSA in the germline V gene. CDR3 protein: CASSPNPVGGIGGANVLTF. In nucleotides, the CDR3 is TGTGCCAGCAGCCCCAATCCCGTGGGAGGGATAGGTGGGGCCAACGTCCTGACTTTC.

The V call is TRBV6-5, the J call TRBJ1-1; D not certain. The length of the CDR3 is 14 residues. Germline CDR1 reads MNHEY; CDR2 reads SVGAGI. V dropped 7 bases and J dropped 2 bases, with 14 bases sitting between them. The DNA of the CDR3 is TGTGCCAGCATTCCCGGAGGGAGCAACACTGAAGCTTTCTTT. Residues: CASIPGGSNTEAFF.

CDR3 sequence (DNA): TGTGCCAGCAGCCTCCGGACTAGCGGGGGACAAGAGACCCAGTACTTC. This encodes CASSLRTSGGQETQYF. V is TRBV5-4 and J is TRBJ2-5; 13 bases match TRBD2. Germline V gives CDR1 SGHNT, CDR2 YYREEE (reference sequence). The CDR3 length is 16 residues. V lost 4 bases and J lost 2; bases outside the gene matches: 5.

The chain joins TRBV9 to TRBJ2-7, with D perhaps TRBD1 (6 bases). This CDR3 region has 14 residues. V was trimmed by 2 bases and J by 3 bases, leaving 12 bases between them. Germline lookup yields CDR1 SGDLS and CDR2 YYNGEE. DNA for the CDR3: TGTGCCAGCAGCGTGGGTGGACAGAGCTACGAGCAGTACTTC. It is translated as CASSVGGQSYEQYF.

The chain joins TRBV6-4 to TRBJ2-3, with unresolved D. The germline V and J ends were trimmed by 3 bases and 4 bases, with 17 bases remaining between them. The CDR3 totals 16 residues. Germline CDR1 is MRHNA and CDR2 is SNTAGT. CDR3 coding DNA: TGTGCCAGCAGTGAAGAACCTACCGGCCGCCCAGATACGCAGTATTTT. Protein product: CASSEEPTGRPDTQYF.

This sequence joins TRBV19 and TRBJ1-1; TRBD1 might be the D (5 bases). The V and J ends lost 6 bases and 3 bases respectively, with 17 bases between them. This CDR3 is built from 15 residues. Germline V lookup: CDR1 LNHDA, CDR2 SQIVND (reference sequence). For the CDR3, the DNA is TGTGCCAGTAGGGGTTTTGGACATACCGACACTGAAGCTTTCTTT. This encodes CASRGFGHTDTEAFF.

This chain uses TRBV18 with TRBJ1-2; D might be TRBD1 (5 bases). CDR3 size: 17 residues. Germline CDR1 and CDR2: KGHSH and LQKENI. Trimming pared 2 bases from V and 3 bases from J, leaving 19 bases between. CDR3 DNA: TGTGCCAGCTCACCATTCGGGGGTCAGTTCTTGGACTATGGCTACACCTTC. This sequence encodes CASSPFGGQFLDYGYTF.

The chain combines TRBV1 with TRBJ2-7; the table's D call TRBD2 went unverified against the DNA. TRBV1 is described as a pseudogene. The CDR3 loop spans 13 amino acids. The CDR3: CTSSPDCRYEQYF. DNA for the CDR3: TGCACCAGCAGCCCGGACTGCCGCTACGAGCAGTACTTC.

The chain couples TRBV19 to TRBJ2-7; 8 bases align to TRBD1. V lost 1 base to trimming and J lost 3 bases; unmatched junction nucleotides: 5. The CDR3 runs to 15 residues. Germline assignment: CDR1 LNHDA and CDR2 SQIVND (reference sequence). The CDR3 coding sequence is TGTGCCAGTAGTATAGCTTCAGGACAGGGCTACGAGCAGTACTTC. Its translation is CASSIASGQGYEQYF.

This clone appeared a single time. The chain uses TRBV5-4 and TRBJ2-1; a weak D match, TRBD2 (6 bases). CDR1 is SGHNT and CDR2 is YYREEE in the germline V gene (reference sequence). Trimming took off 4 bases at V and 5 bases at J, with 19 bases between the two ends. The CDR3 has 16 amino acids. The CDR3 loop is CASSNRPGTAHNEQFF. The CDR3 DNA reads TGTGCCAGCAGCAACCGCCCCGGGACTGCACACAATGAGCAGTTCTTC.

The rearrangement links TRBV19 to TRBJ2-3; 7 nucleotides line up with TRBD2. The CDR3 is 15 residues long. Germline values: CDR1 LNHDA, CDR2 SQIVND (reference sequence). The V gene end was trimmed by 3 bases and the J gene end by 5 bases; junction bases not matched to a gene: 8. CDR3 bases: TGTGCCAGTAGTATGGGAGGGATCCTGGGAGATACGCAGTATTTT. This codes for CASSMGGILGDTQYF.

The chain recombines TRBV16 with TRBJ1-1, with 10 bases aligning to TRBD1. V shed 4 bases and J 0 bases; nucleotides not matched to a gene: 5. Looked up from germline, CDR1 is KGHSY and CDR2 is FQNENV. The CDR3 runs 16 residues. DNA of the CDR3: TGTGCCAGCAGCCCCGGGACAGGGGACCTGAACACTGAAGCTTTCTTT. As protein: CASSPGTGDLNTEAFF. Drawing the rest from reference TRBV16 and TRBJ1-1, the complete variable domain is GEEVAQTPKHLVRGEGQKAKLYCAPIKGHSYVFWYQQVLKNEFKFLISFQNENVFDETGMPKERFSAKCLPNSPCSLEIQATKLEDSAVYFCASSPGTGDLNTEAFFGQGTRLTVV.

Worth noting for this clone: Other nucleotide sequences in the sample specify the same CDR3. The V call is TRBV5-1, the J call TRBJ1-6; TRBD1 matches 8 bases. With 4 bases clipped from V and 8 bases from J, the junction kept 5 bases outside the gene matches. Germline V gives CDR1 SGHRS, CDR2 YFSETQ. CDR3 size: 14 residues. The CDR3 loop reads CASSPGQDYSPLHF. The DNA of the CDR3 is TGCGCCAGCAGCCCGGGACAGGATTATTCACCCCTCCACTTT.

The V call is TRBV4-2, the J call TRBJ2-3, with 9 bases that match TRBD2. The length of the CDR3 is 18 residues. The junction had 8 bases not matched to a gene; V was cut back by 1 base and J by 0 bases. Germline V CDR1 and CDR2: LGHNA, YNFKEQ. The CDR3: CASSQVGLSGGSTDTQYF. CDR3 bases: TGTGCCAGCAGCCAAGTAGGTTTGAGCGGGGGGAGCACAGATACGCAGTATTTT.

The V and J genes are TRBV30 and TRBJ1-6; no clear D gene. Trimming took 2 bases from V and 8 from J, leaving 13 bases between them. CDR3 length: 14 residues. CDR1 and CDR2 from the germline V gene are GTSNPN and SVGIG (reference sequence). CDR3 in amino acids: CAWSRARRYSPLHF. The DNA of the CDR3 is TGTGCCTGGAGTAGGGCTCGTAGGTATTCACCCCTCCACTTT.